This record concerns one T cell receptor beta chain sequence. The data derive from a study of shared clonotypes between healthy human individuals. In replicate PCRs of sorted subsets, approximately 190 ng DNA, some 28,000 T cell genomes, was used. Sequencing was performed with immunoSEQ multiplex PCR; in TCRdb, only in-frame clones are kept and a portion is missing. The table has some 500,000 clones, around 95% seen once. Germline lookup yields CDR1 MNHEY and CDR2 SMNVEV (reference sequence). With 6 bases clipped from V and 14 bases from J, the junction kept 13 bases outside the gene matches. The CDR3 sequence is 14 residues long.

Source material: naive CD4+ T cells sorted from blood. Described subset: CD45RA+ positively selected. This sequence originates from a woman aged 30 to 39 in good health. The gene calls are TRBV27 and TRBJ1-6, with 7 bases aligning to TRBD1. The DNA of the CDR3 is TGTGCCAGCAGCCCCAGGGGGGCCCTTTGGGCCCTCCACTTT. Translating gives CASSPRGALWALHF.